This note documents a single TCR beta chain sequence. This clonotype was found a few times. The target of this receptor is not known. The sample holds no much larger clone one base away, and base qualities are not on file. This entry belongs to a study (dated by TCRdb to 2016 to 2017). The CDR3, from cysteine to phenylalanine, totals 10 residues. Solely the CDR3 DNA is kept, with 30 bases framed from the first base. V gives up 2 bases and J gives up 9 bases, and the segment between their germline ends measures 5 bases. CDR1 and CDR2, looked up from the germline V gene (reference sequence), are DFQATT and SNEGSKA. Library construction relied on RT-PCR. The instrument was an Illumina MiSeq. Using fastp trimming at Q25 and MiXCR clonotype assembly, TCRdb reanalyzed the public sequencing data and kept in-frame beta chains. CDR3 protein sequences are deduplicated, and each keeps its most common genes and DNA. The sample records about 700,000 distinct CDR3 sequences, 13% to 15% of which are singletons. 3% to 4.5% of the sample lies in the top ten.

The sample comprised memory CD4+ T cells from blood. The receptor was isolated from a female donor in good health, serving as a healthy control. The rearranged chain carries TRBV20-1 and TRBJ2-1; no D gene can be assigned with confidence. CDR3 region: CSARRSEQFF. The nucleotides read TGCAGTGCTAGAAGGAGTGAGCAGTTCTTC.